The T cell receptor (beta chain) under discussion was sequenced for a study of Graves' ophthalmopathy and Graves' hyperthyroidism. Study observations and caveats: Ophthalmopathy progression prediction by the model yielded a sensitivity of more than 60% and a specificity of 72.22%.

This clonotype was seen more than once but under ten times. The antigen remains undetermined. CDR1 and CDR2 (germline): GTSNPN, SVGIG (reference sequence). The germline V and J ends were trimmed by 3 bases and 3 bases, with 20 bases remaining between them. The CDR3 has 16 residues. Amplification targeted the TCR beta CDR3 regions, with RNA transcripts as the source material. Amplification began with first-round RT-PCR using HTBI primers, then second-round multiplex PCR was performed. TCRdb itself ran the multiplex PCR reads through MiXCR, one entry per CDR3 protein. The sample has 500,000 to 700,000 distinct CDR3 sequences; about 20% are singletons.

The TCR sequence derives from a woman aged 18 to 35 with stable Graves' hyperthyroidism. Some clones in this sample may be carry-over from other donors' samples. Sequencing was carried out using peripheral blood. The V gene is TRBV30, the J gene TRBJ1-2, with D perhaps matching TRBD1 (6 bases). Written as DNA, the CDR3 is TGTGCCTGGAGCCTTCTTTACAGGGCTTCGGACTATGGCTACACCTTC. As protein: CAWSLLYRASDYGYTF.